This T cell receptor beta chain was sequenced in a study of cytomegalovirus exposure and HLA in healthy donors. V trimming: 5 bases; J trimming: 7 bases; junction bases outside the gene matches: 8. The CDR3 runs to 15 residues. From germline, CDR1 is MGHDK and CDR2 SYGVNS. This clone was seen a single time. Use of 60 Vbeta and 13 Jbeta primers characterized the PCR. TCRdb keeps only in-frame clones here, not all; method: immunoSEQ multiplex PCR. This sample carries 210,000 or so clones, more than 60% of them seen once, and the ten largest clones take roughly a sixth. Material: PBMCs. This sequence originates from a man in his forties in good health and CMV-seronegative. The chain is built from TRBV25-1 and TRBJ1-4, with 9 nucleotides matching TRBD1. In DNA form, the CDR3 reads TGTGCCAGCAGTAGGGGAGGGACAGGGAGTGAAAAACTGTTTTTT. Translated, it gives CASSRGGTGSEKLFF.